This T cell receptor beta chain came from a study of vaccination effects on CD4 cells after COVID-19. ViraFEST used viral peptide pools to expand antigen-specific CD4+ T cells before sequencing. Researchers isolated CD4+ T cells once less than twelve days of culture had elapsed. In the vaccine recipients, nucleocapsid antibodies were negative and there was no prior SARS-CoV-2 infection. The V and J ends lost 2 bases and 4 bases, in that order; junction bases with no gene match: 13. The CDR3 is 17 residues long. Germline CDR1 SEHNR, CDR2 FQNEAQ (reference sequence). Broader study findings: Convalescent patients were few in the study, and early post-infection timepoints were absent.

Clones were sequenced by immunoSEQ multiplex PCR, and TCRdb holds only the in-frame ones, with some missing. The sample holds about 63,000 clones, around three quarters seen once. As regards this clone: Its target is not known.

J is TRBJ2-5 and V is TRBV7-9, with 7 positions matching TRBD1. The TCR sequence derives from a human donor who received a COVID-19 vaccine. The source material was CD4+ T cells from PBMCs cultured with HCoV-OC43 spike peptides, sampled before COVID-19 vaccination. Subset: HCoV-OC43 spike overlapping peptide pool stimulation. The CDR3, as DNA: TGTGCCAGCAGCTTACCTCTGACAGGGTCCGAACGAGAGACCCAGTACTTC. Residues: CASSLPLTGSERETQYF.